In its sample, the clone carrying this T cell receptor (beta chain) was seen a few times. What it binds is unknown. The data belong to a study of cytomegalovirus exposure and HLA in healthy donors. Points from the study as a whole: Several V segments, TRBV6-2 and TRBV6-3 among them, could not be told apart and were dropped.

Amplification used 60 Vbeta primers and 13 Jbeta primers. The data were produced by immunoSEQ multiplex PCR, yet TCRdb's version contains in-frame clones alone and is incomplete. The repertoire holds 150,000 to 200,000 clones, with 75% to 90% as singletons. Germline V lookup: CDR1 MDHEN, CDR2 SYDVKM. The CDR3 runs to 17 residues. V was shortened by 6 bases and J by 0 bases, with 20 bases between the two germline ends. V usage is TRBV28 and J usage is TRBJ1-2; a possible D gene is TRBD1 (6 bases). The sequenced sample was PBMCs. The source is a woman between 18 and 29 years old in good health and CMV-seronegative. CDR3 DNA sequence: TGTGCCAGCAGCCCAGGGGCAGGGGCTGATACTAACTATGGCTACACCTTC. Amino acids: CASSPGAGADTNYGYTF.